The TCR beta chain under discussion was sequenced for a study of blood T cells in healthy people across ages. Findings and caveats of the study: Estimated diversity across one million T cells was deemed an underestimate. It was not possible, with unsorted PBMCs, to conclusively compare naive and antigen-experienced cells.

A second roughly 6 to 12 cycle PCR used barcoded and J-beta primers. TCRdb called the 5' RACE reads again in MiXCR, with one record for every CDR3 protein. The sample lists some 940,000 distinct CDR3 sequences; just under 30% were seen once. This clonotype was detected once. Its antigen is still unknown. The junction does not match germline at one end; this may be a read error. This CDR3 has 16 residues. CDR1 is DFQATT, CDR2 SNEGSKA, per germline (reference sequence). Each sample yielded at least 5 micrograms of PBMC total RNA. The same specimen was also included in a second study, on T cells of mothers and their children. This second report adds: Related pairs of mothers and children showed slightly higher, non-significant overlap versus unrelated pairs.

Source material: blood. The V gene is TRBV20-1, the J gene TRBJ1-1, with no clear D. This TCR was recovered from a woman aged 40 to 49 in good health. CDR3 bases: TGCGGTGCTAGAAACCCATCCATATCCAGGAACACTAAAGCTTTCTTT. Translating it yields CGARNPSISRNTKAFF.